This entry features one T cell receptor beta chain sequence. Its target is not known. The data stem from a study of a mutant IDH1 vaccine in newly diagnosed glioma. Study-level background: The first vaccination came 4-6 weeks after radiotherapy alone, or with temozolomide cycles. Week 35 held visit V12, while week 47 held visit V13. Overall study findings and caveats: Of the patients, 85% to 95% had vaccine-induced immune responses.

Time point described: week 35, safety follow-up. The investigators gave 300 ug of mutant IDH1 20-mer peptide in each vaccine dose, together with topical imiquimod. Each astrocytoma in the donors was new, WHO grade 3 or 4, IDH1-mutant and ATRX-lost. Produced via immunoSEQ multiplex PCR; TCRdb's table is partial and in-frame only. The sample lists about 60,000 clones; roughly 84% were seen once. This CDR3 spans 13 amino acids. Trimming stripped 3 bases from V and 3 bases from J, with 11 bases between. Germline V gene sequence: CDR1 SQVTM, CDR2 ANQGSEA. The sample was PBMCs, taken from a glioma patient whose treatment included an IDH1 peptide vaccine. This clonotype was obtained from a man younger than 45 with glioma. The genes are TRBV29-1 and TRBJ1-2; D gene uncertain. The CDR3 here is CSVETSPDYGYTF. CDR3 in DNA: TGCAGCGTTGAGACATCACCGGACTATGGCTACACCTTC.